The present TCR beta chain was sequenced within a study of T cell changes during pregnancy in multiple sclerosis. The germline V gene has CDR1 SGHRS and CDR2 YFSETQ. With V trimmed by 0 bases and J by 8 bases, 4 bases remained unmatched. The CDR3 length is 13 residues. TCRdb keeps only in-frame clones here, not all; method: immunoSEQ multiplex PCR. The sample shows approximately 30,000 clones, around nine tenths of them seen only once. This clonotype was sampled from a female donor with multiple sclerosis, enrolled in a pregnancy study. The V gene is TRBV5-1, the J gene TRBJ1-1; 7 bases match TRBD1. The sample in question was CD8+ T cells from peripheral blood mononuclear cells, obtained in the second trimester of pregnancy. DNA for the CDR3: TGCGCCAGCAGCTTGGTCCCGGGACAGGAAGCTTTCTTT. Its protein is CASSLVPGQEAFF.